Below are 10 T cell receptor beta chains sequenced from a single sample in a study of vaccination and CD4 T cells after COVID-19. Cultured CD4+ T cell DNA underwent sequencing with the Oncomine TCR Beta short-read assay. TCRdb reprocessed the PCR reads via MiXCR and lists one record per CDR3 protein. This table has more than 10,000 distinct CDR3 sequences, less than 75% appearing once. What these receptors recognize is not known. Indicated treatment: roughly 10-day PBMC culture with coronavirus spike peptide pools or control peptides (ViraFEST assay). The material sequenced was CD4+ T cells from blood, cultured in vitro. The receptors derive from a human donor who had recovered from COVID-19.

CDR3 sequence: CASSYSRDSQPQHF. In nucleotides, the CDR3 is TGTGCCAGCAGTTACTCTAGAGACAGTCAGCCCCAGCATTTT. The gene calls are TRBV6-2 or TRBV6-3 and TRBJ1-5; a weak D match, TRBD1 (5 bases). The CDR3 is 14 residues long. CDR1 is MNHEY, CDR2 SVGEGT, per germline. The V end lost 0 bases, the J end lost 6 bases, and 9 bases lay between the germline ends.

The gene calls are TRBV5-8 and TRBJ1-1; D unresolved. Germline CDR1 and CDR2: SGHTS and YDEGEE. The CDR3 extends over 14 amino acids. V lost 0 bases to trimming and J lost 5 bases, with 11 bases between them. Here the CDR3 DNA reads TGTGCCAGCAGCTTGGCTGGGTTTAGGACTGAAGCTTTCTTT. It is translated as CASSLAGFRTEAFF.

This rearrangement joins TRBV6-1 to TRBJ2-1; TRBD2 matches 10 bases. The CDR3 totals 15 residues. Germline V gene lookup returns CDR1 MNHNS and CDR2 SASEGT. V dropped 6 bases and J dropped 3; count of bases not matched to a gene: 5. CDR3 nucleotide sequence: TGTGCCAGCAGCGTAACTAGCGGGGACTACAATGAGCAGTTCTTC. Protein product: CASSVTSGDYNEQFF.

This clonotype turned up a few times. The chain employs TRBV20-1 and TRBJ2-3, with D possibly matching TRBD2 (5 bases). Germline V gives CDR1 DFQATT, CDR2 SNEGSKA (reference sequence). This CDR3 spans 14 amino acids. Trimming pared 6 bases from V and 3 bases from J, leaving 16 bases between. Here the CDR3 DNA reads TGCAGTGCCTTCTCGATGGAGGAGACAGATACGCAGTATTTT. Residues: CSAFSMEETDTQYF.

This chain joins TRBV20-1 and TRBJ1-2; TRBD1 agrees at 7 bases. CDR3 length: 16 amino acids. With 5 bases clipped from V and 2 bases from J, the junction kept 14 bases outside the gene matches. Germline V lookup: CDR1 DFQATT, CDR2 SNEGSKA (reference sequence). CDR3 residues: CSAQGDAGDKNYGYTF. The CDR3 DNA is TGCAGTGCTCAGGGGGATGCCGGCGATAAAAACTATGGCTACACCTTC.

This rearrangement joins TRBV20-1 to TRBJ1-1; 7 positions agree with TRBD1. The CDR3 has 15 amino acids. Trimming cost V 6 bases and J 3 bases; bases outside gene matches: 13. Germline CDR1 is DFQATT and CDR2 is SNEGSKA (reference sequence). The CDR3 coding sequence is TGCAGTGCCCCGGGACAGCTTATTGGGGACACTGAAGCTTTCTTT. This gives the protein CSAPGQLIGDTEAFF.

CDR3: CASSLWGATGELFF. For the CDR3, the DNA is TGTGCCAGCAGCTTGTGGGGGGCGACCGGGGAGCTGTTTTTT. This sequence joins TRBV5-4 and TRBJ2-2; perhaps D is TRBD1 or TRBD2 (6 bases each). V was pared by 1 base and J by 5 bases, with 9 bases between. CDR3 length equals 14 residues. Germline V lookup: CDR1 SGHNT, CDR2 YYREEE (reference sequence).

The chain carries TRBV20-1 and TRBJ2-1, with TRBD2 as a possible D gene (6 bases). CDR1 and CDR2 from the germline V gene are DFQATT and SNEGSKA (reference sequence). The CDR3 totals 18 residues. V was shortened by 5 bases and J by 0 bases, with 23 bases between the two germline ends. CDR3 region: CSAVVITSTRSSYNEQFF. The DNA of the CDR3 is TGCAGTGCTGTAGTTATCACTAGCACCAGGAGCTCCTACAATGAGCAGTTCTTC.

The chain recombines TRBV6-2 or TRBV6-3 with TRBJ1-6, with D possibly TRBD1 on 5 matching bases. With 5 bases removed from V and 7 bases from J, the gap between germline ends came to 18 bases. The V gene's germline CDR1 is MNHEY and CDR2 SVGEGT. This CDR3 contains 16 residues. CDR3 DNA: TGTGCCAGCAGTAAGGGCCCGGGACTGCTAAATTCACCCCTCCACTTT. It yields the protein CASSKGPGLLNSPLHF.

The J gene is TRBJ2-3, the V gene TRBV30; 11 positions match TRBD2. Unmatched junction bases numbered 1, after V lost 3 bases and J lost 2 bases. Germline-derived CDR1 and CDR2 are GTSNPN and SVGIG (reference sequence). This CDR3 region has 14 residues. The CDR3 DNA is TGTGCCTGGAGGGGACTAGCGGTCACAGATACGCAGTATTTT. Protein sequence: CAWRGLAVTDTQYF.